This T cell receptor (beta chain) is from a study of shared clonotypes between healthy human individuals (dated by TCRdb to about 2020). At the level of the whole study: The cohort comprised two women and a few men aged 18 to 49 years. For each donor, CD4 naive and CD4 memory were each run on three plates, CD8 naive on two plates, and CD8 memory on one plate. To increase sequencing depth and limit assay-specific biases, different laboratories used diverse techniques to prepare libraries and sequence TCR repertoires. To estimate repertoire size and how much clonotypes are shared between individuals, the study performed deep sequencing of blood TCR repertoires from 4 to 6 healthy adults. Between about 0.8 and 9.5 billion PBMCs per donor were obtained by leukapheresis.

The donors were healthy, HIV-negative adults with no recently reported acute infections or vaccinations. Only Caucasian adults living in Nashville, Tennessee, USA were represented among the donors. CD4+ T cells were enriched by magnetic negative selection; naive cells were then positively selected on CD45RA, and the negative fraction formed the memory subset. Blood was obtained by leukapheresis, after which PBMCs were separated by Ficoll-Histopaque density gradient centrifugation and cryopreserved in liquid nitrogen vapor phase. Analytical flow cytometry was used to check the purity and quantity of every magnetically sorted T cell population. Genomic DNA was isolated from each sorted fraction and quantified by UV absorbance on a Nanodrop 2000c. TCR CDR3 regions were amplified from genomic DNA by multiplex PCR using the deep immunoSEQ assay. For each cell subset, the extracted genomic DNA was distributed evenly across all wells of several immunoSEQ 96-well plates, and each plate served as one replicate. For sorted subsets, about 200 ng genomic DNA, equal to some 30,000 T cell genomes, was loaded into each replicate PCR. The purified libraries were quantified using a Qubit 3.0 fluorometer, sized with a Bioanalyzer 2100, and then quantified again using the KAPA Library Quantification kit. Every immunoSEQ 96-well plate was sequenced on a separate single-read 150-cycle Illumina NextSeq 550 flow cell. In the source study's methods: Because the immunoSEQ output included only junctional sequences and no quality scores, the filtering could not be the same as the filtering used for full-length reads. To assign V/J genes and CDR3, sequences were annotated against IMGT germline references using PyIR, a Python wrapper for IgBLAST v1.9. Reads were removed for weak V/J assignments (E-value above 1e-6), missing CDR3, stop codons, out-of-frame junctions, or ambiguous translated residues. V3J clonotypes were defined as sequences sharing the same inferred V gene, J gene, and CDR3 amino acid sequence. To compute the percentage overlap between repertoires, the number of shared unique clonotypes was divided by the size of the smaller repertoire. Richness of each repertoire was evaluated using RTK rarefaction, the Chao1 estimator, and Recon v2.1 estimates of unobserved clonotypes. Generation probabilities for all TCRbeta clonotypes obtained by the gDNA method from a handful of donors were computed using OLGA. In its TCRdb copy, this immuneACCESS table keeps in-frame sequences only and misses some clones. Where compared with another copy, unresolved V genes explain less than half of these, and the others have no known cause. V, J and clone size reflect that table, while D and trimming were determined from the DNA. This sample has a few million clones in its table, and more than 80% of those were observed once. The ten largest clonotypes hold around 0.14% of the sample.

Here is what the overall study found, with its caveats: Sampling was limited to blood, and TCR repertoires in tissue likely differ from TCR repertoires in blood. Rarefaction of sorted-subset datasets indicated incomplete sequencing despite the large sequencing depth. Based on pairwise subsampling, the degree of clonotype sharing among donors was expected to be affected by sequencing depth. Because the study included only a small number of donors, the genetic and exposure-history diversity represented was limited. Approximately 5% of naive CD4, 3.5% of naive CD8, around 2.3% of memory CD4, and approximately 0.4% of memory CD8 clonotypes were shared across a few donors. Clonotypes shared by all four sorted-subset donors showed higher generation probabilities than non-shared clonotypes. Estimated clonotype richness was generally larger for naive than for memory subsets.

Remarks on this clone: No cognate antigen has been identified for it. The input lacks base qualities; no much larger clone sits a single base away.

V is cut back by 4 bases and J by 6 bases, with 6 bases in the junction unmatched. In the germline V gene, CDR1 corresponds to MGHRA and CDR2 to YSYEKL. The CDR3 goes from the cysteine to the phenylalanine over 13 residues. Left in the record is the CDR3 DNA by itself, 39 bases read in frame from the first base. The source is a man aged 18 to 29 in good health. This chain is built from TRBV4-1 and TRBJ2-7, and 7 bases in between align with TRBD1. The sample was naive CD4+ T cells sorted from blood. Reading the label with the study, this specimen's cell subset or site is: CD45RA+ positively selected. CDR3 sequence: CASSRRDSPEQYF. The DNA sequence is given as TGCGCCAGCAGCCGCCGGGACAGCCCCGAGCAGTACTTC.